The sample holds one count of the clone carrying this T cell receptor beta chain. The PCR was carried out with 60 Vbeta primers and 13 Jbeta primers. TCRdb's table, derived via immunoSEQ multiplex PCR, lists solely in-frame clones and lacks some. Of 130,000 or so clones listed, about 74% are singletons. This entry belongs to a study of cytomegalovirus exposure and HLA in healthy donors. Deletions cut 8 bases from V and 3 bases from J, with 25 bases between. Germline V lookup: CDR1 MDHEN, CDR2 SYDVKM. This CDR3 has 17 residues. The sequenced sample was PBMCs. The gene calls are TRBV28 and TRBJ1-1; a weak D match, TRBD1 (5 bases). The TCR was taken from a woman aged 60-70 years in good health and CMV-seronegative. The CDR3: CASPPDSRWPMDTEAFF. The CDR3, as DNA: TGTGCCAGCCCCCCCGACAGTCGGTGGCCCATGGACACTGAAGCTTTCTTT.